A selection of T cell receptor beta chains follows, all from one sample in a study of identical twins. A single record per CDR3 protein comes from TCRdb applying MiXCR to the 5' RACE reads. The sample includes fewer than 550,000 distinct CDR3 sequences, 13% to 15% seen only once; the top ten take approximately 0.9%. This same sample was also part of a study on yellow fever vaccine responses in identical twins.

The specimen was CD4+ T cells sorted from blood. These receptors came from a young woman in good health. The CDR3 runs from the conserved cysteine through the conserved F or W. The D gene is left open where the match is weak. Some rows have no size entry. The others give once, few or many, or a class for an expanded clone.

V gene: TRBV6-2/TRBV6-3; J gene: TRBJ2-1; D gene: -; clone size: few; CDR3 DNA: TGTGCCAGCAGTTCCCCAGCCAGGTGGAATGAGCAGTTCTTC; CDR3 protein: CASSSPARWNEQFF
V gene: TRBV9; J gene: TRBJ2-7; D gene: -; clone size: many; CDR3 DNA: TGTGCCAGCAGCGTACAGATTGGAATGACAGAGGAGGTTTACGAGCAGTACTTC; CDR3 protein: CASSVQIGMTEEVYEQYF
V gene: TRBV18; J gene: TRBJ1-2; D gene: -; clone size: few; CDR3 DNA: TGTGCCAGCTCAGGGCATGGCTACACCTTC; CDR3 protein: CASSGHGYTF
V gene: TRBV4-1; J gene: TRBJ2-1; D gene: -; clone size: -; CDR3 DNA: TGCGCCAGCAGCCAAGTTGATCTCTTGATATACAATGAGCAGTTCTTC; CDR3 protein: CASSQVDLLIYNEQFF
V gene: TRBV5-1; J gene: TRBJ2-7; D gene: -; clone size: -; CDR3 DNA: TGCGCCAGCAGCTTTAGCGCTAAAACCTACGAGCAGTACTTC; CDR3 protein: CASSFSAKTYEQYF
V gene: TRBV4-3; J gene: TRBJ2-3; D gene: -; clone size: -; CDR3 DNA: TGCGCCAGCAGCCAAGAACCCCTTCGGTGGGATACGCAGTATTTT; CDR3 protein: CASSQEPLRWDTQYF
V gene: TRBV3-1; J gene: TRBJ2-6; D gene: -; clone size: many; CDR3 DNA: TGTGCCAGCAGCCACGACTCTGGGGCCAACGTCCTGACTTTC; CDR3 protein: CASSHDSGANVLTF
V gene: TRBV7-2; J gene: TRBJ2-3; D gene: TRBD1; clone size: few; CDR3 DNA: TGTGCCAGCAGCCCTAGAACAGGGGCTGGCACAGATACGCAGTATTTT; CDR3 protein: CASSPRTGAGTDTQYF
V gene: TRBV29-1; J gene: TRBJ2-7; D gene: -; clone size: few; CDR3 DNA: TGCAGCGTTAAAGCGGGCGGCACCTACGAGCAGTACTTC; CDR3 protein: CSVKAGGTYEQYF
V gene: TRBV5-4; J gene: TRBJ2-7; D gene: -; clone size: -; CDR3 DNA: TGTGCCAGCAGCTTGGAGGGGGGGCGCAGAAACAACGAGCAGTACTTC; CDR3 protein: CASSLEGGRRNNEQYF
V gene: TRBV2; J gene: TRBJ2-2; D gene: -; clone size: -; CDR3 DNA: TGTGCCAGCAGTGAGGTCAGGGGCGTCGGGGAGCTGTTTTTT; CDR3 protein: CASSEVRGVGELFF
V gene: TRBV6-1; J gene: TRBJ2-7; D gene: TRBD1; clone size: few; CDR3 DNA: TGTGCCAGCAAACAGGGGCCAATGTTACTCTACGAGCAGTACTTC; CDR3 protein: CASKQGPMLLYEQYF